The rows below give T cell receptor beta chains drawn from one sample of a study of T cells expressing NK-cell markers. From the 5' RACE reads, TCRdb lists one entry per CDR3 protein and no DNA. This repertoire includes roughly 180,000 distinct CDR3 sequences. The sample taken for sequencing was blood T cells: a sorted CD56 or NKG2C T cell subset, CD4+ or CD8+ T cells, or bulk PBMC T cells (not recorded which). These receptor sequences come from a man between 18 and 69 years old in good health. Each CDR3 is given with its conserved first and last residue.

len	j_gene	v_gene	CDR3aa
14	TRBJ2-7	TRBV6-1	CASSPGYWGSEQYF
14	TRBJ2-7	TRBV7-9	CASSSGVQRSEQYF
15	TRBJ2-2	TRBV14	CASSQDGQGAGELFF
14	TRBJ2-7	TRBV6-1	CASSDRGPTYEQYF
16	TRBJ2-7	TRBV7-9	CASSLSATGASYEQYF
15	TRBJ2-5	TRBV4-1	CASSQEGRHLETQYF
15	TRBJ2-1	TRBV21-1	CASSNEGGAYNEQFF
15	TRBJ1-5	TRBV5-1	CASSLRGPSNQPQHF
13	TRBJ2-3	TRBV18	CASSQGTTDTQYF
13	TRBJ1-6	TRBV12-3/TRBV12-4	CASSQPWGSPLHF
15	TRBJ2-3	TRBV7-9	CASSLLGTKTDTQYF
13	TRBJ1-1	TRBV12-3/TRBV12-4	CASSGTRNTEAFF
16	TRBJ2-1	TRBV12-3/TRBV12-4	CASSLNRQGRYNEQFF
15	TRBJ1-6	TRBV2	CASSENRAYNSPLHF
16	TRBJ2-7	TRBV3-1	CASSQDRDTFLLEQYF
14	TRBJ2-5	TRBV2	CASKQGRRLETQYF
14	TRBJ1-4	TRBV2	CASSDWRINEKLFF
12	TRBJ2-5	TRBV3-1	CAAGGAGETQYF
14	TRBJ1-2	TRBV12-3/TRBV12-4	CASSDFGTSYGYTF
16	TRBJ2-3	TRBV2	CASSEVPNWDADTQYF